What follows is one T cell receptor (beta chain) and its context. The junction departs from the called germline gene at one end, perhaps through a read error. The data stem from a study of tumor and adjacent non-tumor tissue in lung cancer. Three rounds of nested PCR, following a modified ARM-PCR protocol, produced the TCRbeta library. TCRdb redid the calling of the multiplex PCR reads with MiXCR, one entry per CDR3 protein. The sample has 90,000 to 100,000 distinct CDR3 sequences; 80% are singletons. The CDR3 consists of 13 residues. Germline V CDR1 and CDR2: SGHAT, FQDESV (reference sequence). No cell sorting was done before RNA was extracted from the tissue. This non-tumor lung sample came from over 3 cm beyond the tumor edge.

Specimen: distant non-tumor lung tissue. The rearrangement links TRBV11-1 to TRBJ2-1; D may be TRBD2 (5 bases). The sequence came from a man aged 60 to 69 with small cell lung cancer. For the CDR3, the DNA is TGTGCCAGCAGCGTAGTGGGAGTAACTGAGCACGTCTTC. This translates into CASSVVGVTEHVF.